Listed here is a single T cell receptor beta chain. The source of the sample is a study of blood T cell repertoires in COVID-19. Looking at the study overall: The United States, Italy and Spain were the sources of the acute and convalescent COVID-19 samples. The analysed material was cDNA or gDNA that came from T cells, B-cell-depleted T cells, or PBMCs.

In the original processing: Reference gene primer amplification gave estimated nucleated cell counts. Data came from immunoSEQ multiplex PCR; TCRdb stores just in-frame clones and leaves some out. That table furnishes V, J and clone size, whereas the DNA furnished D and trimming. The table has some 60,000 clones, just over 90% seen once. The germline V gene has CDR1 SGHRS and CDR2 YFSETQ. V was clipped by 1 base and J by 2 bases, with 11 bases between them. This CDR3 has 15 amino acids. The chain links TRBV5-1 to TRBJ2-3; D may be TRBD1 (6 bases). The sample comprised peripheral blood. The sequence derives from a man aged 35-49 years with acute or convalescent COVID-19. The DNA of the CDR3 is TGCGCCAGCAGCTTGACAGGGAGTTTCACAGATACGCAGTATTTT. It codes for CASSLTGSFTDTQYF. The full variable domain, rest sourced from reference TRBV5-1 and TRBJ2-3, is KAGVTQTPRYLIKTRGQQVTLSCSPISGHRSVSWYQQTPGQGLQFLFEYFSETQRNKGNFPGRFSGRQFSNSRSEMNVSTLELGDSALYLCASSLTGSFTDTQYFGPGTRLTVL.